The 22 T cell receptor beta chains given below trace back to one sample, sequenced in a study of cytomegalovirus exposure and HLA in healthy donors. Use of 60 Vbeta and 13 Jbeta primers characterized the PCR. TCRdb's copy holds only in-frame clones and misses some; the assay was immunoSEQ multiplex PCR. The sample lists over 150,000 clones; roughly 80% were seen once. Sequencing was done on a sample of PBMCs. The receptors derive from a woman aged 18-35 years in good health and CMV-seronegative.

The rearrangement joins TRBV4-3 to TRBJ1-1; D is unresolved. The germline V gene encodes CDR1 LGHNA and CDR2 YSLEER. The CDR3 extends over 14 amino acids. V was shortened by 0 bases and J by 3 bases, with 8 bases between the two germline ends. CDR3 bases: TGCGCCAGCAGCCAAGAGGGGAGGTACACTGAAGCTTTCTTT. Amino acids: CASSQEGRYTEAFF.

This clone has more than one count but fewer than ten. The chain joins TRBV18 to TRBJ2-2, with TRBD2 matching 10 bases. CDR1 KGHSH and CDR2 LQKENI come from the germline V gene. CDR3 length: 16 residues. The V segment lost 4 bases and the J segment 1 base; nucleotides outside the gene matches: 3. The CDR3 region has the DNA TGTGCCAGCTCACTTGGACTAGCGGAGAACACCGGGGAGCTGTTTTTT. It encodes CASSLGLAENTGELFF.

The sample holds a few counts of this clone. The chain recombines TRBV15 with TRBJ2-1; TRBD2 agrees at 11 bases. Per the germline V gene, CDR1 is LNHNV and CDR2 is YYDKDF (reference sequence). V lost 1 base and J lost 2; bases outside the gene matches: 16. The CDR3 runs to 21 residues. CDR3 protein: CATSRGRGLAGGKRTYNEQFF. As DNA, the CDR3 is TGTGCCACCAGCAGAGGACGCGGGCTAGCGGGGGGTAAAAGGACCTACAATGAGCAGTTCTTC.

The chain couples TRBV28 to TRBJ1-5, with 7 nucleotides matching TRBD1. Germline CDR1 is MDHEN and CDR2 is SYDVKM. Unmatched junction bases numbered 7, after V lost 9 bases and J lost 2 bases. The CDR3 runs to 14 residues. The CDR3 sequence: CASRTGTGNQPQHF. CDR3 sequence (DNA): TGTGCCAGTAGAACCGGGACAGGCAATCAGCCCCAGCATTTT.

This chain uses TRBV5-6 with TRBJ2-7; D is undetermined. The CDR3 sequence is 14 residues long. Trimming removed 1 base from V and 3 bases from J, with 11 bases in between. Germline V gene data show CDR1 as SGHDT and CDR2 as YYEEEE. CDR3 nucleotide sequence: TGTGCCAGCAGCTTGTACCGAAACTTCTACGAGCAGTACTTC. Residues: CASSLYRNFYEQYF.

The CDR3 region is CASSFAVNYGYTF. As DNA, the CDR3 is TGTGCCAGCAGTTTTGCAGTCAACTATGGCTACACCTTC. The genes are TRBV27 and TRBJ1-2; D is ambiguous. The CDR3 length is 13 residues. Germline V CDR1 and CDR2: MNHEY, SMNVEV (reference sequence). The V end lost 3 bases, the J end lost 2 bases, and 7 bases lay between the germline ends.

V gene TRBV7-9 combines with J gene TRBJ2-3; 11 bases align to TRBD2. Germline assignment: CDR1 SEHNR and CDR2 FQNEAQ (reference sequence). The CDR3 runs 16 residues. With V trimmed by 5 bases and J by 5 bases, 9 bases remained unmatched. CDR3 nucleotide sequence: TGTGCCAGCAGCCCGAAACTAGCGGGGGCGGTAGATACGCAGTATTTT. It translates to CASSPKLAGAVDTQYF. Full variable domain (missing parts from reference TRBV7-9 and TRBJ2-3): DTGVSQNPRHKITKRGQNVTFRCDPISEHNRLYWYRQTLGQGPEFLTYFQNEAQLEKSRLLSDRFSAERPKGSFSTLEIQRTEQGDSAMYLCASSPKLAGAVDTQYFGPGTRLTVL.

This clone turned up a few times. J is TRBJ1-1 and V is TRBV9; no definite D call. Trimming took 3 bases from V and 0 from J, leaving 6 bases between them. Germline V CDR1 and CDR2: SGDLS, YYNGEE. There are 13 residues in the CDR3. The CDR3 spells CASSAEVNTEAFF. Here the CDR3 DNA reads TGTGCCAGCAGCGCAGAAGTGAACACTGAAGCTTTCTTT.

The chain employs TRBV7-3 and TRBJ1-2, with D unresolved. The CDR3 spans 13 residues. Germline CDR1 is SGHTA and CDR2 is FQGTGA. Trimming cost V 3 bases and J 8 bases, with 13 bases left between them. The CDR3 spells CASSFRNSEGYTF. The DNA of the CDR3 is TGTGCCAGCAGCTTCAGAAACAGTGAGGGCTACACCTTC.

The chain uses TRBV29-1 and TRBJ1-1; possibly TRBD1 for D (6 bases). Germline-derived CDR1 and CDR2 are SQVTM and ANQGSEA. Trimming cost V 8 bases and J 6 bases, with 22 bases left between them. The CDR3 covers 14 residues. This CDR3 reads CSTSTGPMDAEAFF. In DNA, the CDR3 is TGCAGCACTTCGACAGGCCCTATGGACGCTGAAGCTTTCTTT. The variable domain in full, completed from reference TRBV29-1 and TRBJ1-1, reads SAVISQKPSRDICQRGTSLTIQCQVDSQVTMMFWYRQQPGQSLTLIATANQGSEATYESGFVIDKFPISRPNLTFSTLTVSNMSPEDSSIYLCSTSTGPMDAEAFFGQGTRLTVV.

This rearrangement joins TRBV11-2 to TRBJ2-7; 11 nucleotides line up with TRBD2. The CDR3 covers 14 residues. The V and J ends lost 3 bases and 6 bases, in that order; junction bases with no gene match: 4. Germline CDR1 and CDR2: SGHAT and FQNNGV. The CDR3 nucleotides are TGTGCCAGCAGCTTCGGACTAGCGGGTGCCGAGCAGTACTTC. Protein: CASSFGLAGAEQYF.

In nucleotides, the CDR3 is TGTGCCAGCAGCAAAGGGATCGGGAGTGACTACGAGCAGTACTTC. This sequence encodes CASSKGIGSDYEQYF. This chain connects TRBV21-1 to TRBJ2-7; the DNA was not compared with TRBD2, the D call given in the table. TRBV21-1 is a pseudogene. The CDR3 has 15 residues.

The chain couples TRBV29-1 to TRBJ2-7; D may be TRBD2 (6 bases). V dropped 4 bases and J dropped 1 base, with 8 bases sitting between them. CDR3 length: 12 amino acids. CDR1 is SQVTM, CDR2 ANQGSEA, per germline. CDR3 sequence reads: CSVVGTSYEQYF. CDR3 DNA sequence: TGCAGCGTTGTAGGGACTTCCTACGAGCAGTACTTC.

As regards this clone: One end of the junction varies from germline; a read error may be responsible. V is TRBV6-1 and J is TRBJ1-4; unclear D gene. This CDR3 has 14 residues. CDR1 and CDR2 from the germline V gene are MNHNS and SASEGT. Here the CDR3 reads CASTELQSREKLFF. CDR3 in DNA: TGTGCCAGCACTGAACTCCAATCTAGGGAAAAACTGTTTTTT.

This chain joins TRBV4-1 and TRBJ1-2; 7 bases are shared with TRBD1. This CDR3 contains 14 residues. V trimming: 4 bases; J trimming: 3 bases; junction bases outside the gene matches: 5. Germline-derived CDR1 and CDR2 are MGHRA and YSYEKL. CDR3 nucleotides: TGCGCCAGCAGCCGAAATGGACAGGACTATGGCTACACCTTC. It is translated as CASSRNGQDYGYTF.

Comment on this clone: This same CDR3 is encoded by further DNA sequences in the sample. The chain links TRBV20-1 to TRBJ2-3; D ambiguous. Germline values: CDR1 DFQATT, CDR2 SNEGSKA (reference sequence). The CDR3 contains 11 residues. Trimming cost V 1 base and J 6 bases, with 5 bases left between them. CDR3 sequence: CSARGLDTQYF. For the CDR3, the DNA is TGCAGTGCTAGAGGACTGGATACGCAGTATTTT.

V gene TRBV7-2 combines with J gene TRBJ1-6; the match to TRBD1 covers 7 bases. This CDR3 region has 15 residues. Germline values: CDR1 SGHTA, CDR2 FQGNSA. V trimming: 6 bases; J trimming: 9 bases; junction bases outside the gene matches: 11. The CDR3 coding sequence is TGTGCCAGCAGACTTACCGGGACAGAAAGTTCACCCCTCCACTTT. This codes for CASRLTGTESSPLHF. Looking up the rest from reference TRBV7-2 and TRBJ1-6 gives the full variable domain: GAGVSQSPSNKVTEKGKDVELRCDPISGHTALYWYRQSLGQGLEFLIYFQGNSAPDKSGLPSDRFSAERTGGSVSTLTIQRTQQEDSAVYLCASRLTGTESSPLHFGNGTRLTVT.

CDR3 in amino acids: CASSWDRGNYGYTF. DNA of the CDR3: TGTGCCAGCAGTTGGGACAGGGGGAACTATGGCTACACCTTC. This chain links TRBV6-5 with TRBJ1-2; 11 nucleotides agree with TRBD1. Germline V gene lookup returns CDR1 MNHEY and CDR2 SVGAGI. The CDR3 is made up of 14 amino acids. The V segment lost 4 bases and the J segment 2 bases; nucleotides outside the gene matches: 0.

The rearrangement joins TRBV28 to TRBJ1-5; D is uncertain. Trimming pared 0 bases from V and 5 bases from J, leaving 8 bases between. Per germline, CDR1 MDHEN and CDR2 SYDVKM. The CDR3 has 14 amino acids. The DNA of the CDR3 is TGTGCCAGCAGTTTATGGGGCAGCTATCAGCCCCAGCATTTT. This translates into CASSLWGSYQPQHF.

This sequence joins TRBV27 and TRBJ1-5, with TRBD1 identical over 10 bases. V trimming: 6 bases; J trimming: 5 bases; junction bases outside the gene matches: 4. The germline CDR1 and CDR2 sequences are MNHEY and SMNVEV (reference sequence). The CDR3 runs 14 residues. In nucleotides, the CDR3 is TGTGCCAGCAGGTTGACAGGGGGCTATCAGCCCCAGCATTTT. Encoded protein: CASRLTGGYQPQHF.

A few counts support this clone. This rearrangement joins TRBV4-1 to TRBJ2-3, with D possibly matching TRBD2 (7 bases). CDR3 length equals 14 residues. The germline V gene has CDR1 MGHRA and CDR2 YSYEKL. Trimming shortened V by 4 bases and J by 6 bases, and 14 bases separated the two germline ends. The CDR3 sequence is CASSPGGPLDTQYF. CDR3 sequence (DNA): TGCGCCAGCAGCCCCGGGGGGCCCTTGGATACGCAGTATTTT.

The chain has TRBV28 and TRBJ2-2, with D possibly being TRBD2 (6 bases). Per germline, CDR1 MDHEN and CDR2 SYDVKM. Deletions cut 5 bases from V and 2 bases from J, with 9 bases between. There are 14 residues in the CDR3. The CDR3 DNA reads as TGTGCCAGCAGTCCGGACTACAACACCGGGGAGCTGTTTTTT. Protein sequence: CASSPDYNTGELFF.